A selection of T cell receptor beta chains follows, all from one sample in a study of blood T cell repertoires in COVID-19. The protocol was immunoSEQ multiplex PCR, while the TCRdb copy is restricted to in-frame clones and leaves out a portion. The table records roughly 74,000 clones, about 90% of them present only once. Sequencing used peripheral blood. The receptors were gathered from a woman of 80 years or more with active or convalescent COVID-19. Both conserved end residues are part of each CDR3. The D gene is left open where the match is weak.

TRBD2	TRBV9	TRBJ2-1	CASSLAPGTSGRSLNEQFF
TRBD2	TRBV5-1	TRBJ2-1	CASSLETSGSFF
TRBD2	TRBV19	TRBJ2-5	CASRGTSSQETQYF
-	TRBV6-4	TRBJ2-3	CASSDSYTDTQYF
-	TRBV18	TRBJ1-1	CASSPLRGFTEAFF
-	TRBV9	TRBJ1-6	CASSPAGLPYNSPLHF
-	TRBV29-1	TRBJ2-5	CSVVSGKETQYF
-	TRBV6-5	TRBJ1-3	CASSSRYSGNTIYF
TRBD1	TRBV6-2/TRBV6-3	TRBJ2-5	CASSPDRDKRETQYF
TRBD1	TRBV5-3	TRBJ1-5	CARSLVDRRQPQHF
TRBD1	TRBV2	TRBJ2-1	CATNKDRGLNEQFF
TRBD2	TRBV5-4	TRBJ2-3	CASSLGLAGAGDTQYF
-	TRBV6-5	TRBJ1-2	CASSYSNQFNYGYTF
-	TRBV7-2	TRBJ1-5	CASSVPGYNQPQHF
-	TRBV4-3	TRBJ1-4	CASSLKSGLTEKLFF
TRBD1	TRBV7-6	TRBJ1-4	CASSLGQGGEKLFF
-	TRBV9	TRBJ2-1	CASTPGGTAYNEQFF
-	TRBV2	TRBJ2-7	CASSERVSSYEQYF
-	TRBV27	TRBJ1-1	CASRYQGTATEAFF
TRBD1	TRBV29-1	TRBJ2-3	CSAAGQGIDTQYF
-	TRBV19	TRBJ2-4	CASNPGTVAKNIQYF
-	TRBV3-1/TRBV3-2	TRBJ1-1	CASSQDFRFGAFF
-	TRBV3-1/TRBV3-2	TRBJ1-1	CASSQARVGVTEAFF
TRBD1	TRBV9	TRBJ1-3	CASSGTGGSGNTIYF
-	TRBV11-2	TRBJ2-7	CASSPLYEQYF
-	TRBV5-8	TRBJ1-4	CASSLGTATGKLFF
-	TRBV7-2	TRBJ1-1	CASSPRRGNTEAFF
-	TRBV10-3	TRBJ2-2	CAISERSTGELFF
-	TRBV19	TRBJ1-4	CASSSTAATNEKLFF
-	TRBV7-9	TRBJ2-5	CASSLHREQETQYF
-	TRBV2	TRBJ2-1	CASSEIVGANEQFF
TRBD1	TRBV18	TRBJ2-1	CASSLGQGSSNEQFF
TRBD1	TRBV6-6	TRBJ2-2	CASTWGQGVVGELFF
TRBD1	TRBV7-6	TRBJ2-7	CASSRLPGQGDEQYF
-	TRBV12-3/TRBV12-4	TRBJ1-1	CASTPAGTPFF
-	TRBV5-6	TRBJ2-3	CASSLGWYSDTQYF
TRBD2	TRBV5-1	TRBJ2-2	CASSLLSGGTGELFF
-	TRBV3-1/TRBV3-2	TRBJ1-1	CASSQRAEAFF
-	TRBV6-2/TRBV6-3	TRBJ1-1	CASTYSRNTEAFF
TRBD2	TRBV7-2	TRBJ2-3	CASSSGGTRRADTQYF
TRBD1	TRBV5-5	TRBJ2-1	CASSFSGQGYNEQFF
TRBD2	TRBV9	TRBJ2-2	CASSVAGGADTGELFF
-	TRBV6-5	TRBJ1-1	CASQRTANTEAFF
TRBD1	TRBV5-1	TRBJ1-5	CASSLTGQANQPQHF
TRBD1	TRBV27	TRBJ1-2	CASSSDRGYGYTF
-	TRBV29-1	TRBJ1-4	CSVAGTQASREKLFF